This record concerns one T cell receptor beta chain sequence. Its antigen target is currently unknown. No qualities accompany the bases; no much larger clone lies one base away. Collaborating institutions collected whole blood in K2EDTA tubes following their own protocols. Collaborator samples were shipped for TCRbeta analysis as frozen whole blood, isolated PBMCs, or DNA extracted from either sample type. CDR1 and CDR2 are drawn from the germline V gene: MNHEY, SVGAGI. The CDR3 contains 14 residues, cysteine and phenylalanine counted. The CDR3 DNA has 42 bases and is translated from base 1. V is clipped by 2 bases and J by 8 bases, and the sequence between their germline boundaries is 12 bases long. These data come from a study of blood T cell repertoires in COVID-19 (dated by TCRdb to between 2020 and 2021). Study-level background: Samples from collaborators originated in the United States, Italy and Spain and spanned both the acute and convalescent phases of COVID-19. Deeply sampled blood TCRbeta repertoires from subjects exposed to, actively infected with, or recovered from COVID-19 were included in the dataset. Samples were obtained from the ongoing ImmuneRACE study (first 160 participants) and from about 1,300 subjects provided by 6 global collaborators. A freely available public database, intended as a resource for researchers studying the immune response to SARS-CoV-2, is where the repertoires were released. Nearly every sample came with metadata listing a de-identified subject ID, COVID-19 status, age in years and sex. The material from the prospective study consisted of cDNA or gDNA derived from T cells, B-cell-depleted T cells, or PBMCs. HLA class I and class II types, where available, came from metadata supplied by the sample provider rather than from assay-based typing.

TCRbeta CDR3 regions were amplified from genomic DNA using the immunoSEQ Assay, a bias-controlled multiplex PCR. The published analysis was carried out like this. The number of nucleated cells in each sample was estimated by amplification of reference gene primers within the assay. To quantify the absolute abundance of each unique TCRbeta CDR3 rearrangement, sequence reads were collapsed and filtered. For each sample, productive Simpson clonality was calculated as the square root of Simpson's diversity index across productive rearrangements. As stored in TCRdb, this immuneACCESS dataset retains in-frame rearrangements with V and J assigned. A fraction of the clones does not appear; measured against another copy, unresolved V genes explain less than half of the discrepancy, and the remainder lacks a known reason. That table is the source of V, J and clone size, and D and trimming were worked out from the DNA. The sample table records roughly 100,000 clones; 87% of these occur just once. The biggest ten clones account for 2% to 2.5% of the sample.

Results and caveats for the whole study, not just this receptor: How much clinical and demographic metadata was included differed by source and by participant, and the metadata was provided uncurated.

The chain is encoded by TRBV6-5 joined to TRBJ1-4; a tentative D call is TRBD1 (6 bases match). Specimen: peripheral blood. This TCR was recovered from a man aged 45-65 years with active COVID-19. The CDR3 here reads CASSYRGGEEKLFF. The sequenced DNA: TGTGCCAGCAGTTACAGAGGGGGGGAGGAAAAACTGTTTTTT.